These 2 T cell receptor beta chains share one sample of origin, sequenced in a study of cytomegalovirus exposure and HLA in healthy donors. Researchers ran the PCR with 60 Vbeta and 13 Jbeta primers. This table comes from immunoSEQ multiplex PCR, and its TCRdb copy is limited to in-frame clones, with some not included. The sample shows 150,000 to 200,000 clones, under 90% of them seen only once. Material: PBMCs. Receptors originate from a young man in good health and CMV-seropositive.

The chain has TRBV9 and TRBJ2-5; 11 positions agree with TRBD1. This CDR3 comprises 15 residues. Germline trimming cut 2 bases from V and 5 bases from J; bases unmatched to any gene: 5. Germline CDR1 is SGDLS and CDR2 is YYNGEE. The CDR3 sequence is CASSVGTGGLETQYF. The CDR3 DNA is TGTGCCAGCAGCGTCGGGACAGGGGGATTGGAGACCCAGTACTTC.

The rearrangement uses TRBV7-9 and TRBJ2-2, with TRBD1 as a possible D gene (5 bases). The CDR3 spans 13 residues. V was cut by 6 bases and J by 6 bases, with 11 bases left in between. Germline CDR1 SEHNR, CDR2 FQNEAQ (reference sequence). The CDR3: CASSLTGAGELFF. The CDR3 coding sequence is TGTGCCAGCAGTTTAACAGGAGCCGGGGAGCTGTTTTTT.